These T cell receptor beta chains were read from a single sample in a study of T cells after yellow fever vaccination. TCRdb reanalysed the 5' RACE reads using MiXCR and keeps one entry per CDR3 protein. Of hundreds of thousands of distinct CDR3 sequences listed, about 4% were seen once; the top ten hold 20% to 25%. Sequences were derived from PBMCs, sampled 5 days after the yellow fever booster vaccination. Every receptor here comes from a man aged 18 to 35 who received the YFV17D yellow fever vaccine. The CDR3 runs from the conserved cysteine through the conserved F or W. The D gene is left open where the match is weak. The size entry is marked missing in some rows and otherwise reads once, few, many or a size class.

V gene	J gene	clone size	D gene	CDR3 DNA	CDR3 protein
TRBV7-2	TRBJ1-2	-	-	TGTGCCAGCAGCCCCCGGTGGAGGCAGCAGGTTATTGGCTACACCTTC	CASSPRWRQQVIGYTF
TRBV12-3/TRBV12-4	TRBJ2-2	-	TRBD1	TGTGCCAGCGTGACCGGGACAGTCACCGGGGAGCTGTTTTTT	CASVTGTVTGELFF
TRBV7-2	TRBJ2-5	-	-	TGTGCCAGCAGCTCCCGGTGGGGCTCTTGGCAGGCGCAAGAGACCCAGTACTTC	CASSSRWGSWQAQETQYF
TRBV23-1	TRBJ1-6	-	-	TGCGCCAGCAGTCAAAATTCACCCCTCCACTTT	CASSQNSPLHF
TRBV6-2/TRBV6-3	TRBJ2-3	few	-	TGTGCCAGCAGCAGGGCGGTCTCGCAGTATTTT	CASSRAVSQYF
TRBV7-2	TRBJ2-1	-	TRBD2	TGTGCCAGCAGATCTGGGGGACTAGACTCCTACAATGAGCAGTTCTTC	CASRSGGLDSYNEQFF
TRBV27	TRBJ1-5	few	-	TGTGCCAGCCGCCGGTGGGGCAGTCAGCCCCAGCATTTT	CASRRWGSQPQHF
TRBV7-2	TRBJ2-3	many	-	TGTGCCAGCAGCCAGCAGGGGGGTCGCACAGATACGCAGTATTTT	CASSQQGGRTDTQYF
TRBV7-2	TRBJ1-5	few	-	TGTGCCAGCAGCTTGCAGATAGGTGGCAATCAGCCCCAGCATTTT	CASSLQIGGNQPQHF
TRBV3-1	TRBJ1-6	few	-	TGTGCCATCGACAAGCATTCACCCCTCCACTTT	CAIDKHSPLHF
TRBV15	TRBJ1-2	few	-	TGTGCCACCAGCAGAGATCAGGGCTTCTCTCCCTATGGCTACACCTTC	CATSRDQGFSPYGYTF
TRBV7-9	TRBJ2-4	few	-	TGTGCCAGCAGCTTACAGGCGAACATTCAGTACTTC	CASSLQANIQYF
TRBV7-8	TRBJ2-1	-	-	TGTGCCAGCAGCTTGGAACTACTCTACAATGAGCAGTTCTTC	CASSLELLYNEQFF
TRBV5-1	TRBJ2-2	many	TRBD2	TGCGCCAGCAGCGCTGGGACTAGCGGTTATACCGGGGAGCTGTTTTTT	CASSAGTSGYTGELFF
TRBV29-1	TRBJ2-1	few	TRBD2	TGCAGCGGTCCCGTAGCGGGGGCCCCATACAATGAGCAGTTCTTC	CSGPVAGAPYNEQFF
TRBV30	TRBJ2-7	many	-	TGTGCCTGGAACAGGGAGGGCGACGAGCAGTACTTC	CAWNREGDEQYF
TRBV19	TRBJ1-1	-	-	TGTGCCAGTTTAGACAGGACCCACACCGGTTCGTCTGAAGCTTTCTTT	CASLDRTHTGSSEAFF
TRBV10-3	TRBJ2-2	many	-	TGTGCCATCAGTGCCGGGACAAAGAACACCGGGGAGCTGTTTTTT	CAISAGTKNTGELFF
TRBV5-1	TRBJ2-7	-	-	TGCGCCAGCAAAGCGGACCCTTCCTCCTACGAGCAGTACTTC	CASKADPSSYEQYF
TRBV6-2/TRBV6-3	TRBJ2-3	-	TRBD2	TGTGCCAGCAGTTACGCCACGCGGGGGTTGGCGCGGGGTCTCTCAGATACGCAGTATTTT	CASSYATRGLARGLSDTQYF
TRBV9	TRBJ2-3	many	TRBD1	TGTGCCAGCAGCGTGACAGGGGGCAAAGATACGCAGTATTTT	CASSVTGGKDTQYF
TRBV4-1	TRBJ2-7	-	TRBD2	TGCGCCAGCAGCCAAGGTTTAGCGGGCCCGTACGAGCAGTACTTC	CASSQGLAGPYEQYF
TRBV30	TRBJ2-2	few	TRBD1	TGTGCCTGGAGTGCGACCCACAGGGGGCTTTGGACCGGGGAGCTGTTTTTT	CAWSATHRGLWTGELFF
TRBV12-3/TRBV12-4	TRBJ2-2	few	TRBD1	TGTGCCAGCACTGCATTGGACAGGGAGAACACCGGGGAGCTGTTTTTT	CASTALDRENTGELFF
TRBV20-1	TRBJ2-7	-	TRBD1	TGCAGTGCTGTGCGGGGACAGGGGACCTACGAGCAGTACTTC	CSAVRGQGTYEQYF
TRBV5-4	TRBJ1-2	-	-	TGTGCCAGCAGCTTTTATCGGCAGTCAGCCACCTTC	CASSFYRQSATF
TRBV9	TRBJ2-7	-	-	TGTGCCAGCGGAGGGAGCGACGGGGGCTACGAGCAGTACTTC	CASGGSDGGYEQYF
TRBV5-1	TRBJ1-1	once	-	TGCGCCAGCAGATTGGCCACCGGGGGCGAAGGCACTGAAGCTTTCTTT	CASRLATGGEGTEAFF
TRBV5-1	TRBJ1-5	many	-	TGCGCCAGCAGCTTGGATGCCGAAAGGCAGCCCCAGCATTTT	CASSLDAERQPQHF
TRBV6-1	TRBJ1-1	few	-	TGTGCCTCTATCGCAAGTATGATGAACACTGAAGCTTTCTTT	CASIASMMNTEAFF
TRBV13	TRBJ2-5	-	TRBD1	TGTGCCAGCAGCATGACAGGGGGCTTGGAGACCCAGTACTTC	CASSMTGGLETQYF
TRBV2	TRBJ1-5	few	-	TGTGCCAGCAGTGAAGGACCCCATCAGCCCCAGCATTTT	CASSEGPHQPQHF
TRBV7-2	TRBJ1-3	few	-	TGTGCCAGCAGCCCACCGGGACTTCAAAACACCATATATTTT	CASSPPGLQNTIYF
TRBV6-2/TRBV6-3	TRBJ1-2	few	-	TGTGCCAGCAGTTTCACAGGGAGTAACTATGGCTACACCTTC	CASSFTGSNYGYTF
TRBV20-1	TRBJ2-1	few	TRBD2	TGCAGTGCTGGGGGACTAGCGGGGCGAGACACCTACAATGAGCAGTTCTTC	CSAGGLAGRDTYNEQFF
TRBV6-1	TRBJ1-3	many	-	TGTGCCAGCAGTGAGCAGGGCAGCTCTGGAAACACCATATATTTT	CASSEQGSSGNTIYF
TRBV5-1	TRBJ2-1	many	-	TGCGCCAGCAGCTTGGATCTCGGACTACACAATGAGCAGTTCTTC	CASSLDLGLHNEQFF
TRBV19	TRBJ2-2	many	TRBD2	TGTGCCAGTACTTCGCGGGGGGCCGACACCGGGGAGCTGTTTTTT	CASTSRGADTGELFF
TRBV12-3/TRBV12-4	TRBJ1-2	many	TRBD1	TGTGCCAGCAGTACCCGGGACAGGGGGGACTATGGCTACACCTTC	CASSTRDRGDYGYTF
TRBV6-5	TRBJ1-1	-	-	TGTGCCAGCAGGGCCACCGGGGGGGGGTTTGAAGCTTTCTTT	CASRATGGGFEAFF
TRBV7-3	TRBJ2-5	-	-	TGTGCCAGCAGCTTAACGGAGGCGGTGGGGGAGACCCAGTACTTC	CASSLTEAVGETQYF
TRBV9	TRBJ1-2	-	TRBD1	TGTGCCAGCAGCGTAGCTCCAGGGGGCGTGGAAGGCTACACCTTC	CASSVAPGGVEGYTF
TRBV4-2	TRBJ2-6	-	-	TGTGCCAGCAGCCAAAGTACAGGGCGTGGGGCCAACGTCCTGACTTTC	CASSQSTGRGANVLTF
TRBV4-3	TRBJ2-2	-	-	TGCGCCAGCAGCCAAGATTCTTCAGGGTTCGGGGAGCTGTTTTTT	CASSQDSSGFGELFF
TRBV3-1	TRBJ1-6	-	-	TGTGCCAGCAGCCAAGCTCCGGGAGGGGAAACACCCCTCCACTTT	CASSQAPGGETPLHF
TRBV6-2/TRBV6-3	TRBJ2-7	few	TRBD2	TGTGCCAGCCTGACTAGCGGGGGCGAGCAGTACTTC	CASLTSGGEQYF
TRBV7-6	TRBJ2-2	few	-	TGTGCCAGCAGTTTAACGGTATCCCGGTCGGGGGAGCTGTTTTTT	CASSLTVSRSGELFF
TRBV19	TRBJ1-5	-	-	TGTGCCAGTAAACAGGGAGATCAGCCCCAGCATTTT	CASKQGDQPQHF
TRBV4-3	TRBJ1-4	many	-	TGCGCCAGCAGCCTCGACCGGATCGGGCACCTGTTTTTT	CASSLDRIGHLFF
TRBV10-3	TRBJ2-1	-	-	TGTGCCATCAGTCTTACCAGGGGTACCGACAATGAGCAGTTCTTC	CAISLTRGTDNEQFF
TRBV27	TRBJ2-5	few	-	TGTGCCAGCAGTTTATATAGAGGTATCCAAGAGACCCAGTACTTC	CASSLYRGIQETQYF
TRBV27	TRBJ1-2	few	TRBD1	TGTGCCAGCAGTTTATTAGGACAGGGCCATGGCTACACCTTC	CASSLLGQGHGYTF
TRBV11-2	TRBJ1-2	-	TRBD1	TGTGCCAGCAGATATGGGACAGGGGGATACTATGGCTACACCTTC	CASRYGTGGYYGYTF